Below, one T cell receptor beta chain is given with its context. What it recognizes is unknown. This entry belongs to a study of shared clonotypes between healthy human individuals. Study overall: Per-donor plates numbered three CD4 naive, three CD4 memory, two CD8 naive and one CD8 memory.

The V and J ends lost 7 bases and 7 bases, in that order; junction bases with no gene match: 12. In germline, CDR1 is SNHLY, CDR2 FYNNEI. This CDR3 is 14 amino acids long. Only Caucasian adults living in Nashville, Tennessee made up the donor group. Clones were read by immunoSEQ multiplex PCR, and TCRdb kept only the in-frame ones, dropping some. The sample has 1.4 million to 1.5 million clones, 96% seen once. Study outcomes and limitations: Generally, estimated richness proved larger in naive subsets than it did in memory subsets.

The sample comprised naive CD4+ T cells sorted from blood. Indicated subset: CD45RA+ positively selected. This receptor was taken from a man aged 25 to 45 in good health. The chain links TRBV2 to TRBJ2-7, with 8 positions matching TRBD1. CDR3 nucleotide sequence: TGTGCCAGCAAACGGGACAGGACGGCTCAGGAGCAGTACTTC. Its translation is CASKRDRTAQEQYF. The variable domain in full, with the rest retrieved from reference TRBV2 and TRBJ2-7, is EPEVTQTPSHQVTQMGQEVILRCVPISNHLYFYWYRQILGQKVEFLVSFYNNEISEKSEIFDDQFSVERPDGSNFTLKIRSTKLEDSAMYFCASKRDRTAQEQYFGPGTRLTVT.